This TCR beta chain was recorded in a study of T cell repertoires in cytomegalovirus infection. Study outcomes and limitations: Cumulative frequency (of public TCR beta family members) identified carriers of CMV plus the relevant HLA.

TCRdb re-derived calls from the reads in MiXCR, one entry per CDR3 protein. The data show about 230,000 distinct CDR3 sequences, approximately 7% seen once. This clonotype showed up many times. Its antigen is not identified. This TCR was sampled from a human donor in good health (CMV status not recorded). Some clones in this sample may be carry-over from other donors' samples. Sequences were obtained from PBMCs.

The DNA of the CDR3 is TGTGCCAGCAGTTTGACCTTCTCTGGGGCCAACGTCCTGACTTTC. This translates into CASSLTFSGANVLTF. The chain has TRBV7-2 and TRBJ2-6; no definite D call. Germline CDR1 SGHTA, CDR2 FQGNSA. Trimming shortened V by 6 bases and J by 0 bases, and 9 bases separated the two germline ends. This CDR3 region has 15 residues.